Sequencing of this TCR beta chain was carried out in a study of CD8 T cells in ankylosing spondylitis. Study-level findings and limits: Disease-linked clones had a CD8+ phenotype and relatively low frequency in peripheral blood. A motif in TCR beta, a set of about 8 highly homologous variants, appeared characteristic of ankylosing spondylitis blood. The study looked at matched synovial fluid samples from ankylosing spondylitis patients. Disease-linked clones were reported to be significantly enriched there.

The J segment lost 4 bases and the V segment lost 5 bases, leaving 14 bases of the junction unmatched. The CDR3 sequence is 18 residues long. Germline V CDR1 and CDR2: MNHEY, SMNVEV (reference sequence). Quantitative molecular-barcoded 5'-RACE generated the TCR beta libraries. MiXCR, run by TCRdb on the 5' RACE reads, gives a single entry per CDR3 protein. The sample carries approximately 210,000 distinct CDR3 sequences, around 13% recorded once. This clonotype has more than one count but fewer than ten. What it recognizes is unknown. The sequence came from a male donor with ankylosing spondylitis or in good health (not recorded which). The chain carries TRBV27 and TRBJ2-2; 9 bases agree with TRBD1. The sequencing sample was made of blood, either unsorted or a sorted T cell fraction (not recorded which). This chain's CDR3 is CASSPEPNRGQSTGELFF. Written as DNA, the CDR3 is TGTGCCAGCAGTCCAGAACCGAACAGGGGGCAAAGCACCGGGGAGCTGTTTTTT.